This T cell receptor beta chain was identified during a study of early T cells in non-severe SARS-CoV-2 infection. Each CDR3 protein is one row after TCRdb ran MiXCR on the 5' RACE reads. The table has 45,000 to 65,000 distinct CDR3 sequences, approximately 9.9% seen once. There are 11 residues in the CDR3. Per the germline V gene, CDR1 is DFQATT and CDR2 is SNEGSKA (reference sequence). V gave up 3 bases and J gave up 13 bases; unmatched junction bases: 5. This clonotype was obtained from an adult who was a healthcare worker with PCR-confirmed SARS-CoV-2 infection or an uninfected control (not recorded which). Sample: whole blood. The chain is built from TRBV20-1 and TRBJ2-1; 8 bases line up with TRBD2. The CDR3 DNA is TGCAGTGCTAGTGGCGGGACTAGACAGTTCTTC. Translation gives CSASGGTRQFF.